The present entry profiles one T cell receptor beta chain with its context. This record comes from a study of blood T cell repertoires in COVID-19. In the study's own analysis: How many nucleated cells were present was estimated from reference gene primer amplification. Libraries were prepared by immunoSEQ multiplex PCR; TCRdb keeps only in-frame clonotypes and omits some of them. V and J calls and clone size are given by that table; D and trimming were obtained from the DNA. The sample yields around 500,000 clones, 88% seen once. Recruits, aged about 18 to 90 years, lived in some 25 US areas. Participants reported their clinical history, and cohort assignment relied on those reports. Recovered status in Cohort 3 required two negative PCRs, clearance, or symptom resolution. CDR1 and CDR2 (germline): SGHRS, YFSETQ. Trimming took 0 bases from V and 4 from J; bases not matched to a gene: 9. CDR3 length: 16 residues.

The genes are TRBV5-1 and TRBJ2-5; 7 bases map to TRBD2. Material for sequencing was PBMCs or T cells enriched from blood (not recorded which). The origin of this receptor is a woman in her thirties or forties who had recovered from COVID-19. The CDR3 is CASSLGATSFGETQYF. The CDR3 DNA follows: TGCGCCAGCAGCTTGGGTGCGACTAGCTTCGGAGAGACCCAGTACTTC.